This T cell receptor beta chain was recovered during a study of cytomegalovirus exposure and HLA in healthy donors. Study-level points and caveats: A prior analysis recorded that most TCR beta V segments were productive about 87% or about 30% of the time. Certain indistinguishable V segments, among them TRBV6-2 and TRBV6-3, were excluded. Investigators reported 150 to 200 TCR beta chains as tied to cytomegalovirus.

A multiplex PCR was run with 60 Vbeta primers and 13 Jbeta primers. The assay was immunoSEQ multiplex PCR, and TCRdb's table has in-frame clones only and misses some. The sample lists some 180,000 clones; 60% to 85% were seen once. In germline, CDR1 is SGHRS, CDR2 YFSETQ. CDR3 length: 16 amino acids. V gave up 4 bases and J gave up 1 base, with 17 bases separating them. With regard to this clone: The antigen remains unidentified.

Sequences were obtained from PBMCs. This receptor was obtained from a man between 18 and 29 years old in good health and CMV-seronegative. The chain carries TRBV5-1 and TRBJ1-1; perhaps TRBD1 as D (6 bases). As DNA, the CDR3 is TGCGCCAGCAGCCCCCGGGGAGGGGGGCGGAACACTGAAGCTTTCTTT. It translates to CASSPRGGGRNTEAFF.